A selection of T cell receptor beta chains follows, all from one sample in a study of glioma-infiltrating T cells after dendritic cell vaccination. Sequencing used immunoSEQ multiplex PCR; TCRdb keeps in-frame clones, though not all of them. Of 80,000 to 100,000 clones in the sample, approximately 80% were seen once. The input for sequencing was blood, taken after dendritic cell vaccination. The receptors were sampled from a human donor with glioblastoma. Both conserved end residues are trimmed from each CDR3.

v_gene	j_gene	CDR3aa
TRBV5-1	TRBJ1-6	ASSLRIRQESNSPLH
TRBV9	TRBJ1-4	ASSALQGLGEKLF
TRBV19	TRBJ1-2	ASSRAGTGSYGYT
TRBV28	TRBJ1-1	VTDGQGANTEAF
TRBV7-9	TRBJ1-1	ASSLGAAGMNTEAF
TRBV18	TRBJ2-5	ASSTKALETQY
TRBV7-6	TRBJ2-5	ASSLLTGRKTQY
TRBV27	TRBJ2-1	ASKAGGAYYNEQF
TRBV9	TRBJ2-2	ASSVVPGEDGGELF
TRBV18	TRBJ2-1	ASSPLSGSGNEQF
TRBV29-1	TRBJ2-3	SVPTASTDTQY
TRBV2	TRBJ1-2	ASSAETGLGYT
TRBV25-1	TRBJ2-1	ASSGNSGGPLGNEQF
TRBV7-2	TRBJ2-5	ASSLGLAEETQY
TRBV25-1	TRBJ1-2	ASSPGQGNGYT
TRBV30	TRBJ1-1	AWIKMNTEAF
TRBV11-2	TRBJ2-5	ASSLQGRGEETQY
TRBV9	TRBJ2-5	ASSSTPPGMAETQY
TRBV5-1	TRBJ2-7	ASSLGPQSYEQY
TRBV6-5	TRBJ2-4	ASSYSTGARNIQY
TRBV20-1	TRBJ1-5	RRGNQPQH
TRBV6-6	TRBJ2-7	ASTIIWDSAYEQY
TRBV5-6	TRBJ1-2	ASSLWGKDNYGYT
TRBV15	TRBJ2-1	ATSSREKWDNEQF
TRBV5-1	TRBJ2-5	ASSHQGGQETQY
TRBV28	TRBJ2-7	ASSSGLTSGYEQY
TRBV2	TRBJ2-2	ASIPVANTGELF
TRBV18	TRBJ1-1	ASSPGQQNTEAF
TRBV19	TRBJ2-2	ASSHGQMNTGELF
TRBV13	TRBJ2-1	ASSPNKWTGERDEQF
TRBV5-4	TRBJ2-3	ASSFDTTDTQY
TRBV5-4	TRBJ2-3	ASSNGLGRDITDTQY
TRBV18	TRBJ1-2	ASSGGQDYGYT
TRBV7-6	TRBJ2-2	ASSGMAMQGTGELF
TRBV28	TRBJ1-2	ASKTGGLSFRYGYT
TRBV18	TRBJ1-2	ASTGGQDYGYT
TRBV5-4	TRBJ1-2	ASGLLAGVPDGYT
TRBV7-2	TRBJ1-1	ASSLVRTGPNTEAF
TRBV12-5	TRBJ1-2	ASGLVVSVDVRYGYT
TRBV5-4	TRBJ1-2	ASSPGQALLYGYT
TRBV10-3	TRBJ2-3	AISEWTSTTQY
TRBV6-5	TRBJ1-1	ASRSPGGSTEAF
TRBV4-1	TRBJ1-3	ASSLPRRGSGNTIY
TRBV2	TRBJ1-2	ASMGQGLYGYT
TRBV10-3	TRBJ2-7	AISESRGNSYEQY
TRBV9	TRBJ1-5	ASSVGVTANQPQH